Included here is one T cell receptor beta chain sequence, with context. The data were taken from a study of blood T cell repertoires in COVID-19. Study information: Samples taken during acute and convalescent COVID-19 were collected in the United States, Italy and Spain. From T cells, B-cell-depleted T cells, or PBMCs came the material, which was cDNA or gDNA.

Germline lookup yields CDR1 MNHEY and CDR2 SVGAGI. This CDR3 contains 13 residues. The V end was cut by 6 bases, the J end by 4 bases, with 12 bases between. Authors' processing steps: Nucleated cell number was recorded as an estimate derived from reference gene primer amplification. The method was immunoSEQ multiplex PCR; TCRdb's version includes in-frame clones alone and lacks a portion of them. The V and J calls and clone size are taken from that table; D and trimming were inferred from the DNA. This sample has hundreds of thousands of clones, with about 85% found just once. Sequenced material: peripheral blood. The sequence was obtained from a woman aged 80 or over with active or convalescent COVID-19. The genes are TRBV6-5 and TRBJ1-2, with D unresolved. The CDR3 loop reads CASRRPGVYGYTF. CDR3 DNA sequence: TGTGCCAGCAGACGTCCGGGAGTCTATGGCTACACCTTC.